Below, 7 T cell receptor beta chains from the same sample are listed, as sequenced in a study of T-cell reconstitution after alpha-beta-depleted transplantation in children listed by TCRdb under 2016. The library relied on PCR. Instrument used: Illumina HiSeq 2500. TCR libraries were prepared with molecular barcoding, using unique molecular identifiers to normalize TCRbeta repertoire quantification. TCRdb itself trimmed the public reads at Q25 with fastp, ran MiXCR and retained productive beta chains. Each entry is one CDR3 protein sequence, shown with its most common DNA and genes. For this sample there are more than 300,000 distinct CDR3 sequences; under 20% appear just once. The biggest ten clones account for around 43% of the sample. In the paper's terms, the treatment or condition label means: allogeneic hematopoietic cell transplantation with graft depleted of TCRalphabeta T cells and CD19 B cells.

This sample comprised PBMCs, mostly from graft donor cells, obtained 360 days after TCRalphabeta/CD19-depleted stem cell transplant. The receptor set was obtained from a male patient aged 2-10 years who had a stem cell transplant for acute lymphoblastic leukemia, so the T cells may come from the graft donor.

Only a few counts were recorded for this clonotype. The rearrangement uses TRBV28 and TRBJ2-7, with D perhaps TRBD2 (7 bases). The V end was cut by 2 bases, the J end by 1 base, with 21 bases between. Germline lookup yields CDR1 MDHEN and CDR2 SYDVKM. The CDR3 consists of 18 residues. Here the CDR3 reads CASSLRVVGGVMSYEQYF. As DNA, the CDR3 is TGTGCCAGCAGTTTAAGGGTTGTAGGGGGGGTGATGTCCTACGAGCAGTACTTC.

The J gene is TRBJ2-1, the V gene TRBV20-1; possibly TRBD2 for D (6 bases). The CDR3 is 16 amino acids. Germline assignment: CDR1 DFQATT and CDR2 SNEGSKA (reference sequence). Trimming shortened V by 2 bases and J by 6 bases, and 20 bases separated the two germline ends. As DNA, the CDR3 is TGCAGTGCTAGACTCACTAGCCCCGGTATCGGCAATGAGCAGTTCTTC. Translation: CSARLTSPGIGNEQFF.

The rearrangement joins TRBV5-1 to TRBJ2-3, with TRBD1 matching 10 bases. The CDR3 is 16 residues long. Germline loops: CDR1 SGHRS, CDR2 YFSETQ. Trimming took 4 bases from V and 3 from J; bases not matched to a gene: 8. This CDR3 is CASSPPGGQGTDTQYF. Written as DNA, the CDR3 is TGCGCCAGCAGCCCCCCGGGGGGACAGGGGACAGATACGCAGTATTTT. The complete variable domain, with remaining parts taken from reference TRBV5-1 and TRBJ2-3, reads KAGVTQTPRYLIKTRGQQVTLSCSPISGHRSVSWYQQTPGQGLQFLFEYFSETQRNKGNFPGRFSGRQFSNSRSEMNVSTLELGDSALYLCASSPPGGQGTDTQYFGPGTRLTVL.

This chain connects TRBV4-3 to TRBJ2-2; possibly TRBD2 for D (6 bases). CDR3 length equals 17 residues. Per the germline V gene, CDR1 is LGHNA and CDR2 is YSLEER. Trimming took 0 bases from V and 1 from J, leaving 12 bases between them. The CDR3 here is CASSQEASGWNTGELFF. CDR3 DNA: TGCGCCAGCAGCCAAGAAGCGAGCGGGTGGAACACCGGGGAGCTGTTTTTT.

This clonotype was seen at least ten times. At one end the junction does not follow the germline gene, possibly because of a read error. The rearrangement joins TRBV7-7 to TRBJ2-1, with D possibly being TRBD1 or TRBD2 (5 bases each). CDR1 and CDR2 (germline): SSHAT, FNYEAQ (reference sequence). This CDR3 has 13 amino acids. The CDR3 DNA reads as TGTGCTAGCAGCCAGGGACCGATCAATGAGCAGTTCTTC. Translating it yields CASSQGPINEQFF.

This clonotype was recorded a few times. The CDR3 spells CAISELGQGHSPLHF. The DNA for the CDR3 is TGTGCCATCAGTGAGTTAGGACAGGGGCATTCACCCCTCCACTTT. This sequence joins TRBV10-3 and TRBJ1-6; 9 bases line up with TRBD1. Germline V gene sequence: CDR1 ENHRY, CDR2 SYGVKD. V shed 1 base and J 8 bases; nucleotides not matched to a gene: 3. This CDR3 is built from 15 residues.

The chain carries TRBV6-1 and TRBJ2-3, with 7 bases that match TRBD2. V lost 6 bases and J lost 6; bases outside the gene matches: 12. Germline V gene lookup returns CDR1 MNHNS and CDR2 SASEGT. The CDR3 has 15 amino acids. CDR3: CASSDREALVDTQYF. Written as DNA, the CDR3 is TGTGCCAGCAGCGATCGGGAGGCCCTGGTGGATACGCAGTATTTT.